This T cell receptor (beta chain) was recovered during a study of blood T cell repertoires in COVID-19. Study-wide context: Specimens from acute and convalescent COVID-19 originated in the United States, Italy and Spain.

Using immunoSEQ multiplex PCR, the repertoire was profiled, and TCRdb retains in-frame clones only, with some absent. The sample includes 150,000 to 200,000 clones, around 87% of them seen just once. Trimming removed 0 bases from V and 7 bases from J, with 7 bases in between. CDR3 length: 13 residues. The germline V gene encodes CDR1 ENHRY and CDR2 SYGVKD. The sample taken for sequencing was peripheral blood. This sequence was found in a man between 40 and 49 years old with active or convalescent COVID-19. This rearrangement joins TRBV10-3 to TRBJ1-5; D remains unclear. The CDR3 here is CAISESYGQPQHF. DNA for the CDR3: TGTGCCATCAGTGAGTCATACGGGCAGCCCCAGCATTTT.